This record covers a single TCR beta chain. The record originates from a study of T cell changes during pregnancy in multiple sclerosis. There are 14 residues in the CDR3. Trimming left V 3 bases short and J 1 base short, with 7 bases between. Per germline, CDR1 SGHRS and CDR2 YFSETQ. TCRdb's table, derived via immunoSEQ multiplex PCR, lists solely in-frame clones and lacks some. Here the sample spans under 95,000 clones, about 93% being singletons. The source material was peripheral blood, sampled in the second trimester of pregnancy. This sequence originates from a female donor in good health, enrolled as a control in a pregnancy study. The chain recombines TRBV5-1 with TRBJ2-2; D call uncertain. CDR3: CASSYTVNTGELFF. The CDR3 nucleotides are TGCGCCAGCAGCTATACGGTGAACACCGGGGAGCTGTTTTTT.